This T cell receptor (beta chain) emerged from a study of blood T cells in healthy people across ages (dated by TCRdb to between 2014 and 2017). Broadly, across the study: In model experiments, template switching captured roughly one uniquely barcoded TCR beta cDNA molecule for every two T cells. To avoid experimental bias, donors of different ages were distributed randomly across sequencing lanes. Four age groups were formed from the donors: young (average 16 years), middle-aged (less than 40), aged (62) and long-lived (less than 85). Using deep sequencing normalized with unique cDNA molecular identifiers, the study measured how TCR beta repertoire diversity changes with age. Using the same blood draw, the study looked at two additional independent replicas of 1 million unique cDNA reads for two donors, one aged 18 to 30 and the other aged 80 or older. The study at large found these results: Observed TCR beta diversity per million T cells fell roughly linearly with age, and a significant reduction was already apparent by age roughly 40. The long-lived group showed more naive CD4+ T cells, fewer expanded clones and increased TCR diversity than the aged group, suggesting age selection. Because profiling used bulk unsorted PBMCs, naive and antigen-experienced compartments could not be compared conclusively. The CMV infection status of donors was not known, potentially confounding age-related changes in expanded clonotypes. Total diversity estimates from one million sequenced T cells were considered lower bounds and underestimates. A strong correlation was found between observed TCR beta diversity and the percentage of naive T cells measured by flow cytometry.

The CDR3 starts with the cysteine, ends with the phenylalanine, and has 14 residues. Only the CDR3 part of the read is kept: 42 bases, read in frame from the first base. The 35 to 40 donors, aged about 6 to 95 years, were systemically healthy Caucasian individuals from Russia. Approximately 9.7 milliliters of peripheral blood were drawn from each donor into EDTA-treated Vacutainer tubes. Ficoll-Paque density-gradient centrifugation was used to isolate PBMCs, with at least 7 million per sample. Total RNA was extracted from PBMCs with Trizol reagent, with at least 5.5 micrograms obtained per sample. For every donor, flow cytometry on a PBMC aliquot measured the percentage of naive CD45RAhigh/CD27high T cells. The library was produced with 5' RACE. The sequencing machine was an Illumina HiSeq 2500. A second roughly 7 to 11 cycle PCR used a sample-barcoded 5' primer and a J-beta primer mix. A template-switch 5' adaptor carrying 12 random nucleotides introduced a unique molecular identifier onto each TCR beta cDNA molecule. At least 2.5 million CDR3-containing paired-end reads were obtained from each sample. All of the RNA was converted into first-strand cDNA using the Mint cDNA synthesis kit, with a TRBC-specific oligonucleotide serving as the primer. All cDNA was treated with uracil-DNA glycosylase and then went through a first 18-cycle PCR with the universal primers M1SS and BC2_uni_R. The source study handled its data this way. For normalization, 1 million high-quality reads were randomly selected from each sample, with every read carrying a distinct molecular identifier. Reads sharing molecular identifiers were discarded rather than binned into consensus sequences. MiTCR, set to a Q25 quality threshold and the strictest error-elimination algorithm, was used for CDR3 identification, clonotype clustering and error correction. Lower-bound total TCR beta diversity was estimated with a nonparametric unseen species model using Euler transformation. TCRdb trimmed the raw reads at Q25, called clones with MiXCR and kept productive beta chains. CDR3 protein sequences are deduplicated, and each keeps its most common genes and DNA. These V and J calls rely on TCRdb rather than the paper's analysis. For this sample there are 600,000 to 800,000 distinct CDR3 sequences; around 20% appear just once. The ten largest make up 3% to 4% of the sample.

This clonotype occurred a few times. It has no known antigen specificity. No base qualities exist here, and no much larger clone lies one base off it. The clonotype originates from a man aged 65-85 years in good health. Source material: blood. The sequence links TRBV12-3 or TRBV12-4 to TRBJ2-5, with the D gene not confidently named. TRBJ2-1 explains the end of the DNA better; the J call may be wrong. The bases are TGTGCCAGCAGTTTGAGGTTGGCGGTGAATGAGCAGTTCTTC. Its protein product is CASSLRLAVNEQFF.